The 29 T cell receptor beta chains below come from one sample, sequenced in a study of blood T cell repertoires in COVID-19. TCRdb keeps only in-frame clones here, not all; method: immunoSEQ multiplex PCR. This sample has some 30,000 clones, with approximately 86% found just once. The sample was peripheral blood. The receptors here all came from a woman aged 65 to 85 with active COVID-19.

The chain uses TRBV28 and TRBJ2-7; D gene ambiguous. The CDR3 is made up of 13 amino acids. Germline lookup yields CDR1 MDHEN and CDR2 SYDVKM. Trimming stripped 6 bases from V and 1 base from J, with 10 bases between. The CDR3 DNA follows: TGTGCCAGCAGCCCGAGGCTATCCTACGAGCAGTACTTC. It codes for CASSPRLSYEQYF.

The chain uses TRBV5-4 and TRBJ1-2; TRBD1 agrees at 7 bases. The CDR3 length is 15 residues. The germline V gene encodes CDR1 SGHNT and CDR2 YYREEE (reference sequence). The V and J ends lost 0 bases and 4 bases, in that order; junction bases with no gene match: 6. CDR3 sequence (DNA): TGTGCCAGCAGCTTGGAGGGCAGGGGGATCTATGGCTACACCTTC. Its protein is CASSLEGRGIYGYTF.

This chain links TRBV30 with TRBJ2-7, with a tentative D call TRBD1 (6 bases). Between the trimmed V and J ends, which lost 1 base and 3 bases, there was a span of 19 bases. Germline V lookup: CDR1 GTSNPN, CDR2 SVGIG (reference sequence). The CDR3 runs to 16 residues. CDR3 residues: CAWSADGGQGIYEQYF. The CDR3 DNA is TGTGCCTGGAGTGCGGATGGAGGCCAGGGGATCTACGAGCAGTACTTC.

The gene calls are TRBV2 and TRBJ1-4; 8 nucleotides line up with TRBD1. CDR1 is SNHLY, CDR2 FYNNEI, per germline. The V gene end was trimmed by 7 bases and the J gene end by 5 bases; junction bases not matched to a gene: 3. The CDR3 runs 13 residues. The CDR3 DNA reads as TGTGCCAGCATGGGACAGGTGAATGAAAAACTGTTTTTT. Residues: CASMGQVNEKLFF.

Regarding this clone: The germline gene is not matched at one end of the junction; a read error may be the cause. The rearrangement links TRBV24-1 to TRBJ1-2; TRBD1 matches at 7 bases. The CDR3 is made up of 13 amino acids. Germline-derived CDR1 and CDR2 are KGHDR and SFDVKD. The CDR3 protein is CATSGRQGNGHTF. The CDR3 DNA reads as TGTGCCACCAGTGGGAGACAGGGCAATGGCCACACCTTC.

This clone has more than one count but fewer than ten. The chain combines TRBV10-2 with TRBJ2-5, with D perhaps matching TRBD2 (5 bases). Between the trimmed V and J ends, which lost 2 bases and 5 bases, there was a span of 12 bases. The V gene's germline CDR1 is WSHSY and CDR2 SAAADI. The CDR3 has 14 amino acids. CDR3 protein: CASSETGMRETQYF. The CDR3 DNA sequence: TGCGCCAGCAGTGAGACCGGGATGCGGGAGACCCAGTACTTC.

The CDR3 DNA follows: TGTGCCAGCTCACCGACCCGCTCGGGGAATGAGCAGTTCTTC. This sequence encodes CASSPTRSGNEQFF. The J gene is TRBJ2-1, the V gene TRBV18, with D tentatively TRBD2 (5 bases). Germline CDR1 KGHSH, CDR2 LQKENI. The CDR3 contains 14 residues. V was clipped by 3 bases and J by 7 bases, with 13 bases between them.

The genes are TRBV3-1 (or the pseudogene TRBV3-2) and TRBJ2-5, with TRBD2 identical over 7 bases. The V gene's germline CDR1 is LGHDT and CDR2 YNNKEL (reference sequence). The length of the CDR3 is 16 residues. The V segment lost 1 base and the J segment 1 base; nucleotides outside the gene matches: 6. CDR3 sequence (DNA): TGTGCCAGCAGCCAAGGTGGCGGGGGAGTCCAAGAGACCCAGTACTTC. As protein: CASSQGGGGVQETQYF.

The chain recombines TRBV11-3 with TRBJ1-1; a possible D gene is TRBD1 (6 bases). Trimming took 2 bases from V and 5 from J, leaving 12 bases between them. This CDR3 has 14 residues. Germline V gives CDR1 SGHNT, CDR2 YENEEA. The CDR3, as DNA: TGTGCCAGCAGCTTACAGGGGCGCGGGACTGAAGCTTTCTTT. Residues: CASSLQGRGTEAFF.

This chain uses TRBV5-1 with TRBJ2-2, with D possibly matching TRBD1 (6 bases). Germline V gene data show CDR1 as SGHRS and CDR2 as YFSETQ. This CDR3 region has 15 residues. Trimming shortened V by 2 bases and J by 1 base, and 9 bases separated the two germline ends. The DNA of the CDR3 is TGCGCCAGCAGCTTCGGGACACAGAACACCGGGGAGCTGTTTTTT. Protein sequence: CASSFGTQNTGELFF.

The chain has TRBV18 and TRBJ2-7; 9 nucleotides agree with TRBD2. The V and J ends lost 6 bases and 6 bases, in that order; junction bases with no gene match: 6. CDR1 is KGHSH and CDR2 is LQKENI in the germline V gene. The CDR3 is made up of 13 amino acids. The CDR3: CASSLSAGGEQYF. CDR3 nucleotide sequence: TGTGCCAGCTCCCTTTCAGCGGGGGGCGAGCAGTACTTC.

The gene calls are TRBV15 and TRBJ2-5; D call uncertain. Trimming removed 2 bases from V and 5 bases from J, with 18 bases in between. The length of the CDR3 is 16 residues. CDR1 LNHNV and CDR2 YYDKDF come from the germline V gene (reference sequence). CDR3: CATSRPRGLGTETQYF. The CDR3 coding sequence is TGTGCCACCAGCAGACCTAGAGGCTTGGGTACGGAGACCCAGTACTTC.

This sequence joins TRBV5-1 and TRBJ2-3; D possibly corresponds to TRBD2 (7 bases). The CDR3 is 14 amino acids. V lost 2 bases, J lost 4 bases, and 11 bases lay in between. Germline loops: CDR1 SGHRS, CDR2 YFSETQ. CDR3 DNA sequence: TGCGCCAGCAGCTTTGTGGGGGGGCCAGATACGCAGTATTTT. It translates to CASSFVGGPDTQYF.

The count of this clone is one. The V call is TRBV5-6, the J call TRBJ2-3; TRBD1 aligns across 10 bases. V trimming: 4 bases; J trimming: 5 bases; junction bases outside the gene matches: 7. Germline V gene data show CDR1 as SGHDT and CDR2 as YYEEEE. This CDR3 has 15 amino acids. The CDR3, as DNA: TGTGCCAGCAGCCGCGACAGGGGGCAGATAGATACGCAGTATTTT. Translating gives CASSRDRGQIDTQYF.

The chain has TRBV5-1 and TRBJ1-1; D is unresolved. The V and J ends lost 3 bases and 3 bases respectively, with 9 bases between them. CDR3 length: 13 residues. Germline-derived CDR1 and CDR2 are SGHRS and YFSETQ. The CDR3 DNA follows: TGCGCCAGCAGCTCCAGCGGGGACACTGAAGCTTTCTTT. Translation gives CASSSSGDTEAFF.

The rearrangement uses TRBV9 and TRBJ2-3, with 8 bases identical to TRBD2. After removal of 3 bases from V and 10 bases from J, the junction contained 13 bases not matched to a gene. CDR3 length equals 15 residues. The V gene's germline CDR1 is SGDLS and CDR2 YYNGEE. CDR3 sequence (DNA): TGTGCCAGCAGCGCAGAAGACTTCGGGGGGGATCCGCAGTATTTT. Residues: CASSAEDFGGDPQYF.

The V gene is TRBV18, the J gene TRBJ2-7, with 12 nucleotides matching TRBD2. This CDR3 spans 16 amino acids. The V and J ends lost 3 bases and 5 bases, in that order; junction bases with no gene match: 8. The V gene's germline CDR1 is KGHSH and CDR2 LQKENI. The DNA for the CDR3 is TGTGCCAGCTCACCCCCTCTAGCGGGGGGGATCAACGAGCAGTACTTC. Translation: CASSPPLAGGINEQYF.

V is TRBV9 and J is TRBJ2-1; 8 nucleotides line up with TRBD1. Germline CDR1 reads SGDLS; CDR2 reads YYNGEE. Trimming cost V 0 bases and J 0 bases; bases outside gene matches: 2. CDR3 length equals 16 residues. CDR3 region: CASSVAGGPSYNEQFF. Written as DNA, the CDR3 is TGTGCCAGCAGCGTAGCAGGGGGCCCCTCCTACAATGAGCAGTTCTTC.

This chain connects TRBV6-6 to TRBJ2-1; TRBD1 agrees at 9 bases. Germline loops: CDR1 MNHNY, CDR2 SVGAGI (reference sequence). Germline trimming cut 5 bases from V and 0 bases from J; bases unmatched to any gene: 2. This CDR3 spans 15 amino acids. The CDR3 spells CASSRGQGSYNEQFF. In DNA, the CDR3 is TGTGCCAGCAGTAGGGGACAGGGCTCCTACAATGAGCAGTTCTTC.

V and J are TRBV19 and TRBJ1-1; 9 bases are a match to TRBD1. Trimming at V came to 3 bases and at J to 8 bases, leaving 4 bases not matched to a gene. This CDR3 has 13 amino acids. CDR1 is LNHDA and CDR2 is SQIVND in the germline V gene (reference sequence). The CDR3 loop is CASSISGQGEAFF. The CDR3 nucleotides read TGTGCCAGTAGTATTAGCGGACAGGGGGAAGCTTTCTTT.

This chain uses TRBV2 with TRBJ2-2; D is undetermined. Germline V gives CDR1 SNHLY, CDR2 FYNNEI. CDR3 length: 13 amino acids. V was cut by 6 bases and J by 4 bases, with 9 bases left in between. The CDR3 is CASRRRVTGELFF. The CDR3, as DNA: TGTGCCAGCAGGAGGAGAGTCACCGGGGAGCTGTTTTTT.

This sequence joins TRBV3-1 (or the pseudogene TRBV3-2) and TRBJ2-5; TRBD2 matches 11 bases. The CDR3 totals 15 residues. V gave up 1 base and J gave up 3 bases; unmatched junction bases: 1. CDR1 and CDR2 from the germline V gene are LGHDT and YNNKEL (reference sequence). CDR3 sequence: CASSQGGLAEETQYF. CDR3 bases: TGTGCCAGCAGCCAAGGGGGACTAGCGGAAGAGACCCAGTACTTC.

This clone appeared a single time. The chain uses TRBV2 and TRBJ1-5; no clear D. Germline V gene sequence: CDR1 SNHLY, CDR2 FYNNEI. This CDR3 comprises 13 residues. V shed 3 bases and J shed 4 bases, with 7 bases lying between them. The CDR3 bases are TGTGCCAGCAGTGAGTACGAGAATCAGCCCCAGCATTTT. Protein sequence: CASSEYENQPQHF.

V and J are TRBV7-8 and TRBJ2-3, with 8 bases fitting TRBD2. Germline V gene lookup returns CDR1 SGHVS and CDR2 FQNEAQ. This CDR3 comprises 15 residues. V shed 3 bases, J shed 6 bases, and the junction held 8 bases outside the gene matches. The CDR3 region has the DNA TGTGCCAGCAGCTTCTTCGGGGGGGCCGGGGATACGCAGTATTTT. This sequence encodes CASSFFGGAGDTQYF.

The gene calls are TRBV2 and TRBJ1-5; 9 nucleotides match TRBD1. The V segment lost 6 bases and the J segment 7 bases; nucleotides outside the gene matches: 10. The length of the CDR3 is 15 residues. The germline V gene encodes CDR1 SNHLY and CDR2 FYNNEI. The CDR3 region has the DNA TGTGCCAGCAGGGGAACAGGGGGCGCAGGGCAGCCCCAGCATTTT. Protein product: CASRGTGGAGQPQHF.

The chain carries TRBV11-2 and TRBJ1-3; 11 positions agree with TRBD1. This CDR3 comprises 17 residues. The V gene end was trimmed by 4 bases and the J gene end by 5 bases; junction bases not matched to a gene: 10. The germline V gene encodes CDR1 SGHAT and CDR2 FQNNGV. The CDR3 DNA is TGTGCCAGCAGCTCCTCCGGGACAGGGGGAATGAGAAACACCATATATTTT. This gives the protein CASSSSGTGGMRNTIYF.

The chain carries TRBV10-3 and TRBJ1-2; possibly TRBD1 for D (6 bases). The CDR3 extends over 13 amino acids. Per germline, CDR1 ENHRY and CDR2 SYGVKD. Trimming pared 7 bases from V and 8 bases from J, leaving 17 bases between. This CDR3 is CAITGDRTEGYTF. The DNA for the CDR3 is TGTGCCATCACCGGAGACAGGACCGAGGGCTACACCTTC.

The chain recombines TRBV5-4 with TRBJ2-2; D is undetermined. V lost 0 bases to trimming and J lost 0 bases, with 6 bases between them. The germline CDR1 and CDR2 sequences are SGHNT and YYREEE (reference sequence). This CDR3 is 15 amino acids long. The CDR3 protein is CASSLAATNTGELFF. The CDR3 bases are TGTGCCAGCAGCTTGGCAGCGACGAACACCGGGGAGCTGTTTTTT.

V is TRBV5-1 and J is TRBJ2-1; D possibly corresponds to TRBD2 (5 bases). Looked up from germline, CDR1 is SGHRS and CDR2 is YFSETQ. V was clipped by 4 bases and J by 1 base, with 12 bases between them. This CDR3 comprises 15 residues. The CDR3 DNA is TGCGCCAGCAGCCCTAGCAGCCAATCCTACAATGAGCAGTTCTTC. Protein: CASSPSSQSYNEQFF.